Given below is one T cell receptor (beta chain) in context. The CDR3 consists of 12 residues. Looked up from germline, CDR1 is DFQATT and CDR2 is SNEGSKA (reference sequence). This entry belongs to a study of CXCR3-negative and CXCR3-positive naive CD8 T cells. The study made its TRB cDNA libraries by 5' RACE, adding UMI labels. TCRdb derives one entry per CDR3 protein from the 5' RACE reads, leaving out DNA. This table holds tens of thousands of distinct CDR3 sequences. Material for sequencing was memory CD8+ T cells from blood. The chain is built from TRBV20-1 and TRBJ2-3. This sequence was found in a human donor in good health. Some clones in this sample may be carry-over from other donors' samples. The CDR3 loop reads CSARDRVDTQYF.